Below, 26 T cell receptor beta chains from the same sample are listed, as sequenced in a study of monozygotic twins with inflammatory bowel disease. TCRdb reprocessed the 5' RACE reads and stores each CDR3 protein as one record, lacking DNA. The ten top clones account for roughly 1.8%, within a sample of around 97,000 distinct CDR3 sequences. Sequenced material: blood. The origin of the receptors is a human donor with ulcerative colitis or Crohn's disease, or a healthy co-twin of an affected twin (not recorded which).

The chain joins TRBV19 to TRBJ2-2. The CDR3 has 16 residues. Germline V gene lookup returns CDR1 LNHDA and CDR2 SQIVND (reference sequence). CDR3: CASSTYYSRLIGELFF. The full variable domain, rest sourced from reference TRBV19 and TRBJ2-2, is DGGITQSPKYLFRKEGQNVTLSCEQNLNHDAMYWYRQDPGQGLRLIYYSQIVNDFQKGDIAEGYSVSREKKESFPLTVTSAQKNPTAFYLCASSTYYSRLIGELFFGEGSRLTVL.

The chain carries TRBV27 and TRBJ2-6. This CDR3 region has 15 residues. CDR1 MNHEY and CDR2 SMNVEV come from the germline V gene (reference sequence). The CDR3 sequence: CASSAYRAGANVLTF.

J is TRBJ1-1 and V is TRBV11-2. Per the germline V gene, CDR1 is SGHAT and CDR2 is FQNNGV. The CDR3 contains 14 residues. CDR3 loop: CASSLRPANTEAFF.

The V and J genes are TRBV15 and TRBJ1-5. This CDR3 region has 12 residues. Germline values: CDR1 LNHNV, CDR2 YYDKDF (reference sequence). Here the CDR3 reads CATSIGWQPQHF.

This rearrangement joins TRBV12-3 or TRBV12-4 to TRBJ2-3. The length of the CDR3 is 16 residues. The CDR3 loop reads CASSFVGVFSTDTQYF.

The chain recombines TRBV27 with TRBJ1-1; TCRdb proposes TRBD1, but this gene call is untestable without DNA. The CDR3 has 14 residues. Germline CDR1 and CDR2: MNHEY and SMNVEV (reference sequence). CDR3 residues: CASSDRGLYTEAFF.

V is TRBV24-1 and J is TRBJ2-7; absent DNA, TCRdb's TRBD1 call cannot be checked. This CDR3 spans 13 amino acids. The germline CDR1 and CDR2 sequences are KGHDR and SFDVKD. CDR3 region: CATSGGQGYEQYF.

The rearrangement uses TRBV4-1 and TRBJ2-1; TCRdb returns TRBD1, unconfirmable since there is no DNA. Germline V gene sequence: CDR1 MGHRA, CDR2 YSYEKL. There are 18 residues in the CDR3. CDR3 sequence: CASSQVFPRQGFSNEQFF.

This rearrangement joins TRBV28 to TRBJ2-7; TCRdb proposes TRBD2, but this gene call is untestable without DNA. Germline-derived CDR1 and CDR2 are MDHEN and SYDVKM. The CDR3 spans 14 residues. CDR3: CASSRYTLVEEQYF.

V usage is TRBV5-4 and J usage is TRBJ2-7. The CDR3 is 14 residues long. The V gene's germline CDR1 is SGHNT and CDR2 YYREEE (reference sequence). The chain's CDR3 is CASSSPTLPYEQYF.

The chain employs TRBV7-2 and TRBJ1-5; TCRdb's D call of TRBD1 is untestable without DNA. The CDR3 totals 15 residues. Per germline, CDR1 SGHTA and CDR2 FQGNSA. This chain's CDR3 is CASSPDRGRNQPQHF.

This chain joins TRBV5-1 and TRBJ2-3; there is no DNA to check the TCRdb D call of TRBD1. CDR1 and CDR2 (germline): SGHRS, YFSETQ. The CDR3 is 14 amino acids. The CDR3 here is CASSSRPGTDTQYF.

The chain recombines TRBV6-1 with TRBJ1-1. The germline gives CDR1 MNHNS, CDR2 SASEGT. This CDR3 region has 14 residues. CDR3 amino acids: CASIDRPLNTEAFF.

The chain is built from TRBV10-3 and TRBJ1-4. CDR1 ENHRY and CDR2 SYGVKD come from the germline V gene. The CDR3 spans 16 residues. The CDR3: CAISEFGSKTNEKLFF.

This CDR3 reads CASSLGQFNEQYF. The chain links TRBV7-2 to TRBJ2-7; TCRdb lists TRBD1, though no DNA is available to test this call. The CDR3 runs 13 residues. Germline assignment: CDR1 SGHTA and CDR2 FQGNSA.

The chain has TRBV11-3 and TRBJ1-3; as DNA is missing, the TRBD1 call by TCRdb cannot be tested. CDR3 length: 17 residues. Germline assignment: CDR1 SGHNT and CDR2 YENEEA. The CDR3 sequence: CASSPGQGAISGNTIYF.

The chain uses TRBV5-6 and TRBJ2-7. CDR1 is SGHDT and CDR2 is YYEEEE in the germline V gene. CDR3 length equals 11 residues. CDR3 residues: CASSLDWEQYF.

The chain combines TRBV27 with TRBJ2-5; TCRdb's assignment of TRBD1 cannot be checked, as there is no DNA. This CDR3 is 13 amino acids long. Germline CDR1 reads MNHEY; CDR2 reads SMNVEV (reference sequence). The CDR3 is CASVPHVGGTQYF.

The chain uses TRBV4-3 and TRBJ2-4; the TCRdb call, TRBD2, lacks DNA for checking. There are 18 residues in the CDR3. From germline, CDR1 is LGHNA and CDR2 YSLEER. The CDR3 is CASSQVLAGEGAKNIQYF.

The chain is built from TRBV5-4 and TRBJ2-7. Germline V gives CDR1 SGHNT, CDR2 YYREEE (reference sequence). CDR3 length equals 14 residues. CDR3 sequence reads: CASSLATDTYEQYF.

The CDR3 here is CASSPTQVLGGETQYF. This sequence joins TRBV18 and TRBJ2-5. The CDR3 is 16 amino acids. The V gene's germline CDR1 is KGHSH and CDR2 LQKENI.

The chain combines TRBV7-8 with TRBJ2-5. Per germline, CDR1 SGHVS and CDR2 FQNEAQ. The CDR3 length is 13 residues. Here the CDR3 reads CASSLHREGTQYF.

V and J are TRBV9 and TRBJ1-2. The CDR3 has 15 amino acids. Germline values: CDR1 SGDLS, CDR2 YYNGEE. CDR3 in amino acids: CASSPRAEPSSGYTF.

This sequence joins TRBV4-3 and TRBJ2-5; TCRdb's D gene call, TRBD1, goes unchecked for lack of DNA. The V gene's germline CDR1 is LGHNA and CDR2 YSLEER. This CDR3 region has 15 residues. CDR3 residues: CASSQDREGGETQYF.

This chain links TRBV27 with TRBJ2-2; the D call of TRBD1 rests on TCRdb alone, since no DNA is present to check it. CDR1 and CDR2 from the germline V gene are MNHEY and SMNVEV (reference sequence). The CDR3 contains 14 residues. The CDR3 protein is CASTRGRWTGELFF.

V and J are TRBV5-1 and TRBJ2-7; the D gene TCRdb calls, TRBD1, cannot be checked with no DNA. Germline V gene sequence: CDR1 SGHRS, CDR2 YFSETQ. The CDR3 contains 15 residues. The CDR3 reads CASSGPSGGSYEQYF.